A single sample is the source of the 26 T cell receptor beta chains below, sequenced in a study of blood T cells in healthy people across ages. Using a J-beta primer mix together with a sample-barcoded 5' primer, a second PCR was run for roughly 7 to 12 cycles. TCRdb reanalysed the 5' RACE reads using MiXCR and keeps one entry per CDR3 protein. This sample carries approximately 960,000 distinct CDR3 sequences, 25% to 30% of them seen once, and the ten largest clones take approximately 10%. This sample was also put to use in a study of T cells of mothers and their children.

Input material: blood. The receptor set was obtained from a woman in her thirties or forties in good health.

Only a few counts were recorded for this clonotype. The rearrangement links TRBV12-3 or TRBV12-4 to TRBJ1-1; TRBD1 might be the D (5 bases). This CDR3 has 16 amino acids. V shed 8 bases and J shed 1 base, with 20 bases lying between them. CDR3 DNA: TGTGCCAGCGGCCGTGAGGGCAGGGTACAGAACACTGAAGCTTTCTTT. Translation gives CASGREGRVQNTEAFF.

V usage is TRBV15 and J usage is TRBJ1-1, with 9 bases aligning to TRBD1. Germline V lookup: CDR1 LNHNV, CDR2 YYDKDF (reference sequence). The CDR3 covers 13 residues. J gave up 3 bases and V 11 bases, and 7 bases lay outside the gene matches. The CDR3 sequence is CAVRDREDTEAFF. The DNA for the CDR3 is TGTGCCGTCCGGGACAGGGAGGACACTGAAGCTTTCTTT.

V is TRBV7-3 and J is TRBJ2-1; D is perhaps TRBD2 (5 bases). Trimming left V 5 bases short and J 7 bases short, with 18 bases between. Looked up from germline, CDR1 is SGHTA and CDR2 is FQGTGA. The CDR3 covers 15 residues. CDR3 bases: TGTGCCAGCAGCCTTGACTACTATTCTGTTAATGAGCAGTTCTTC. Translation gives CASSLDYYSVNEQFF.

This chain's CDR3 is CASSPNAESANLETQYF. CDR3 nucleotide sequence: TGCGCCAGCAGCCCGAATGCGGAATCGGCCAATTTGGAGACCCAGTACTTC. The V gene is TRBV5-1, the J gene TRBJ2-5; D ambiguous. The germline CDR1 and CDR2 sequences are SGHRS and YFSETQ. V was shortened by 4 bases and J by 5 bases, with 24 bases between the two germline ends. This CDR3 spans 17 amino acids.

The chain uses TRBV29-1 and TRBJ1-1, with 7 positions matching TRBD1. Germline trimming cut 3 bases from V and 0 bases from J; bases unmatched to any gene: 1. Germline V lookup: CDR1 SQVTM, CDR2 ANQGSEA. The CDR3 sequence is 13 residues long. This CDR3 is CSVETGLNTEAFF. In DNA, the CDR3 is TGCAGCGTTGAGACAGGGTTGAACACTGAAGCTTTCTTT.

The sample holds many counts of this clonotype. The rearrangement joins TRBV6-6 to TRBJ1-1, with a weak D call TRBD1 (5 bases). CDR1 is MNHNY, CDR2 SVGAGI, per germline (reference sequence). This CDR3 comprises 14 residues. With 2 bases removed from V and 1 base from J, the gap between germline ends came to 8 bases. CDR3 DNA sequence: TGTGCCAGCAGTTACGGGGCGGAGAACACTGAAGCTTTCTTT. The encoded protein is CASSYGAENTEAFF.

In the case of this clonotype: A much larger clone lies one base from this, so it may be a read error. The chain joins TRBV7-2 to TRBJ1-4; D unclear. Trimming shortened V by 1 base and J by 7 bases, and 10 bases separated the two germline ends. Germline CDR1 reads SGHTA; CDR2 reads FQGNSA. The CDR3 loop spans 14 amino acids. For the CDR3, the DNA is TGTGCCAGCAGCTTAGACGGAGCCGCTGAAAAACTGTTTTTT. As protein: CASSLDGAAEKLFF.

This clonotype was detected many times. The rearrangement joins TRBV29-1 to TRBJ2-7; D may be TRBD1 or TRBD2 (5 bases each). Germline loops: CDR1 SQVTM, CDR2 ANQGSEA. The ends were cut back, 4 bases at V and 7 bases at J, with 11 bases in the middle. The CDR3 extends over 11 amino acids. The CDR3 protein is CSVGAGSEQYF. CDR3 nucleotides: TGCAGCGTTGGAGCAGGGAGTGAGCAGTACTTC.

This clonotype was found a few times. The chain joins TRBV7-9 to TRBJ1-2, with a tentative D call TRBD1 (6 bases). This CDR3 comprises 13 residues. Trimming took 5 bases from V and 7 from J, leaving 14 bases between them. Germline-derived CDR1 and CDR2 are SEHNR and FQNEAQ (reference sequence). CDR3 in DNA: TGTGCCAGCAGCGTACAGGGTTTGCCTGGCTACACCTTC. The encoded protein is CASSVQGLPGYTF.

The table lists this clonotype with a few counts. The chain couples TRBV27 to TRBJ1-6; 7 positions agree with TRBD1. V lost 2 bases, J lost 9 bases, and 7 bases stayed unmatched. CDR3 size: 15 residues. Per germline, CDR1 MNHEY and CDR2 SMNVEV (reference sequence). DNA for the CDR3: TGTGCCAGCAGTTTACGTCGCAGGGGGAGTTCACCCCTCCACTTT. It translates to CASSLRRRGSSPLHF.

The chain recombines TRBV6-2 or TRBV6-3 with TRBJ1-2; TRBD1 might be the D (6 bases). Trimming removed 5 bases at V and 3 bases at J, with 10 bases between. Germline CDR1 and CDR2: MNHEY and SVGEGT. This CDR3 is 13 amino acids long. CDR3 DNA sequence: TGTGCCAGCAGTGATGGACAGTACTATGGCTACACCTTC. Its protein is CASSDGQYYGYTF.

Notes on this clonotype: As the CDR3 is not closed by the conserved phenylalanine or tryptophan, this likely results from a read error. The rearrangement joins TRBV24-1 to TRBJ1-2; 8 bases map to TRBD1. The CDR3 runs to 14 residues. Per germline, CDR1 KGHDR and CDR2 SFDVKD. The J segment lost 4 bases and the V segment lost 4 bases, leaving 4 bases of the junction unmatched. The CDR3 region is CATSERTGSYGYTS. As DNA, the CDR3 is TGTGCCACCAGTGAGCGGACAGGGAGCTATGGCTACACCTCC.

Points on this clonotype: A much larger clone differs from this one at a single base, so this may be a read error. The chain recombines TRBV20-1 with TRBJ2-4; weak D call: TRBD1 (7 bases). The germline V gene has CDR1 DFQATT and CDR2 SNEGSKA (reference sequence). CDR3 length equals 12 residues. The CDR3: CRALRQGGIQYF. In DNA form, the CDR3 reads TGCAGGGCTCTTAGACAGGGAGGCATTCAGTACTTC.

In this sample, this clonotype turned up many times. The gene calls are TRBV20-1 and TRBJ2-1, with 9 bases identical to TRBD2. The CDR3 totals 17 residues. CDR1 DFQATT and CDR2 SNEGSKA come from the germline V gene (reference sequence). V lost 3 bases, J lost 15 bases, and 24 bases stayed unmatched. DNA of the CDR3: TGCAGTGCTAGTCCAGCGGGGGGCGGGAAGGGGTCGCCACTGCGGTTCTTC. It is translated as CSASPAGGGKGSPLRFF.

This clonotype was detected a few times. V gene TRBV5-1 combines with J gene TRBJ1-2; TRBD1 matches at 8 bases. The CDR3 covers 13 residues. Per the germline V gene, CDR1 is SGHRS and CDR2 is YFSETQ. V lost 3 bases to trimming and J lost 9 bases; unmatched junction nucleotides: 7. CDR3 amino acids: CASSSGQVGSYTF. CDR3 sequence (DNA): TGCGCCAGCAGCTCGGGACAGGTTGGGAGCTACACCTTC.

This chain links TRBV28 with TRBJ1-3; weak D call: TRBD1 (5 bases). V was trimmed by 2 bases and J by 1 base, leaving 9 bases between them. Germline loops: CDR1 MDHEN, CDR2 SYDVKM. The CDR3 sequence is 15 residues long. The DNA for the CDR3 is TGTGCCAGCAGTTTAGGGGCAGTTTCTGGAAACACCATATATTTT. It is translated as CASSLGAVSGNTIYF. The variable domain in full, completed from reference TRBV28 and TRBJ1-3, reads DVKVTQSSRYLVKRTGEKVFLECVQDMDHENMFWYRQDPGLGLRLIYFSYDVKMKEKGDIPEGYSVSREKKERFSLILESASTNQTSMYLCASSLGAVSGNTIYFGEGSWLTVV.

The V and J genes are TRBV20-1 and TRBJ2-1; D is possibly TRBD1 (5 bases). Trimming cost V 3 bases and J 2 bases, with 11 bases left between them. From germline, CDR1 is DFQATT and CDR2 SNEGSKA (reference sequence). CDR3 size: 14 residues. The CDR3: CSARGLVAYNEQFF. The CDR3 DNA is TGCAGTGCTAGGGGGCTAGTTGCCTACAATGAGCAGTTCTTC.

The chain couples TRBV21-1 to TRBJ1-5; the DNA was not compared with TRBD1, the D call given in the table. TRBV21-1 is a documented pseudogene. The CDR3 covers 15 residues. In DNA, the CDR3 is TGTGCCAGCAGCAAACAGGGAATGTGCAATCAGCCCCAGCATTTT. It specifies CASSKQGMCNQPQHF.

This clonotype occurred a few times. The chain employs TRBV10-3 and TRBJ2-5; TRBD1 matches at 7 bases. The DNA matches TRBJ2-7 better at its end, which makes the J call doubtful. The CDR3 has 13 amino acids. The germline CDR1 and CDR2 sequences are ENHRY and SYGVKD. CDR3 coding DNA: TGTGCCATCAGGCCTGACAGGGAGTACGAGCAGTACTTC. Protein sequence: CAIRPDREYEQYF.

This chain uses TRBV27 with TRBJ2-6; D is undetermined. V gave up 7 bases and J gave up 0 bases, with 10 bases separating them. Germline V gene lookup returns CDR1 MNHEY and CDR2 SMNVEV (reference sequence). The CDR3 is 15 amino acids. The CDR3 DNA sequence: TGTGCCAGCACCTTACGCGGCTCTGGGGCCAACGTCCTGACTTTC. Amino acids: CASTLRGSGANVLTF.

This clonotype was found a few times. This sequence joins TRBV5-5 and TRBJ1-1; 11 bases fit TRBD1. CDR3 length: 14 residues. The V gene end was trimmed by 10 bases and the J gene end by 6 bases; junction bases not matched to a gene: 11. Germline V gene sequence: CDR1 SGHKS, CDR2 YYEKEE (reference sequence). CDR3 loop: CAVGTGGGVAEAFF. The CDR3 nucleotides read TGTGCCGTCGGGACAGGGGGGGGTGTAGCTGAAGCTTTCTTT.

This chain joins TRBV9 and TRBJ2-5, with D tentatively TRBD1 or TRBD2 (6 bases each). The CDR3 loop spans 15 amino acids. Trimming pared 0 bases from V and 0 bases from J, leaving 9 bases between. The germline gives CDR1 SGDLS, CDR2 YYNGEE. The CDR3 nucleotides are TGTGCCAGCAGCGTAGTGGGGGGCGACCAAGAGACCCAGTACTTC. It codes for CASSVVGGDQETQYF.

The J gene is TRBJ2-1, the V gene TRBV5-1; the D is unclear. In germline, CDR1 is SGHRS, CDR2 YFSETQ. V was shortened by 3 bases and J by 8 bases, with 12 bases between the two germline ends. The length of the CDR3 is 13 residues. CDR3: CASSWYPRDEQFF. The CDR3 DNA is TGCGCCAGCAGCTGGTACCCCCGGGATGAGCAGTTCTTC.

This clonotype has just a few counts. V and J are TRBV7-3 and TRBJ2-5; D perhaps matches TRBD2 (7 bases). This CDR3 is 15 amino acids long. Trimming removed 5 bases from V and 4 bases from J, with 17 bases in between. Germline V gene sequence: CDR1 SGHTA, CDR2 FQGTGA. The CDR3 DNA follows: TGTGCCAGCAGCAATGAGGGGGGGGCCGGAGAGACCCAGTACTTC. Translating gives CASSNEGGAGETQYF. The complete variable domain, with remaining parts taken from reference TRBV7-3 and TRBJ2-5, reads GAGVSQTPSNKVTEKGKYVELRCDPISGHTALYWYRQSLGQGPEFLIYFQGTGAADDSGLPNDRFFAVRPEGSVSTLKIQRTERGDSAVYLCASSNEGGAGETQYFGPGTRLLVL.

CDR3 sequence reads: CASSLTQGFGYTF. The CDR3, as DNA: TGTGCCAGCAGCTTGACACAGGGATTTGGCTACACCTTC. V is TRBV5-6 and J is TRBJ1-2, with D perhaps TRBD1 (6 bases). This CDR3 is 13 amino acids long. V shed 1 base and J shed 7 bases, with 11 bases lying between them. Germline-derived CDR1 and CDR2 are SGHDT and YYEEEE.

This clonotype was counted many times. The chain combines TRBV30 with TRBJ2-1; unclear D gene. CDR1 is GTSNPN, CDR2 SVGIG, per germline (reference sequence). V lost 3 bases to trimming and J lost 6 bases, with 12 bases between them. The CDR3 is 13 residues long. The CDR3 is CAWSPTRLNEQFF. For the CDR3, the DNA is TGTGCCTGGAGCCCTACACGTCTCAATGAGCAGTTCTTC.